These 9 T cell receptor beta chains originate from one sample sequenced in a study of lymphopenia after photon versus proton radiotherapy (dated by TCRdb to the late 2010s). The protocol used for the library was the immunoSEQ multiplex PCR assay. Sourced from immuneACCESS, this table was stored by TCRdb with only in-frame sequences that have V and J called. A share of the clones is absent; for the studies checked, an unresolved V gene accounts for under half, and the remainder has no known explanation. Across this sample there are some 25,000 clones, with 75% to 90% seen only once. Roughly 5.2% of the sample goes to the ten largest clones. Source: peripheral blood, taken from a patient treated with photon-based radiotherapy. These receptors all come from a man younger than 45 with gastric cancer.

V is TRBV10-3 and J is TRBJ2-7, with unresolved D. Trimming removed 10 bases at V and 7 bases at J, with 17 bases between. The CDR3 consists of 12 residues. Looked up from germline, CDR1 is ENHRY and CDR2 is SYGVKD. CDR3 coding DNA: TGTGCCAGCAGCCTCGAAGGGATTGAGCAGTACTTC. Its protein is CASSLEGIEQYF.

This chain uses TRBV25-1 with TRBJ2-3; 7 bases map to TRBD2. Germline V gene data show CDR1 as MGHDK and CDR2 as SYGVNS. This CDR3 has 14 residues. V shed 4 bases and J 2 bases; nucleotides not matched to a gene: 3. CDR3 in DNA: TGTGCCAGCAGTGCCGCGGGAGACACAGATACGCAGTATTTT. Encoded protein: CASSAAGDTDTQYF.

The CDR3 region is CASSRDTSNYGYTF. CDR3 nucleotides: TGTGCCAGCTCACGGGACACATCTAACTATGGCTACACCTTC. The chain joins TRBV18 to TRBJ1-2; possibly TRBD1 for D (6 bases). CDR3 length equals 14 residues. Trimming cost V 4 bases and J 0 bases, with 9 bases left between them. Germline lookup yields CDR1 KGHSH and CDR2 LQKENI.

V is TRBV7-9 and J is TRBJ2-1, with TRBD2 matching over 11 bases. The CDR3 contains 16 residues. Trimming took 5 bases from V and 1 from J; bases not matched to a gene: 4. Germline assignment: CDR1 SEHNR and CDR2 FQNEAQ (reference sequence). CDR3 nucleotide sequence: TGTGCCAGCAGCCAGGGACTAGCGGTATCCTACAATGAGCAGTTCTTC. It encodes CASSQGLAVSYNEQFF. Variable domain in full (rest from reference TRBV7-9 and TRBJ2-1): DTGVSQNPRHKITKRGQNVTFRCDPISEHNRLYWYRQTLGQGPEFLTYFQNEAQLEKSRLLSDRFSAERPKGSFSTLEIQRTEQGDSAMYLCASSQGLAVSYNEQFFGPGTRLTVL.

This clone was recorded only once. This rearrangement joins TRBV6-5 to TRBJ2-2, with D possibly being TRBD1 (6 bases). Looked up from germline, CDR1 is MNHEY and CDR2 is SVGAGI. The germline V and J ends were trimmed by 6 bases and 4 bases, with 9 bases remaining between them. This CDR3 has 13 amino acids. The chain's CDR3 is CASSPRGTGELFF. CDR3 sequence (DNA): TGTGCCAGCAGCCCCAGGGGCACCGGGGAGCTGTTTTTT.

The chain combines TRBV19 with TRBJ2-1; 8 bases match TRBD2. Trimming at V came to 1 base and at J to 6 bases, leaving 8 bases not matched to a gene. CDR3 length equals 16 residues. Looked up from germline, CDR1 is LNHDA and CDR2 is SQIVND (reference sequence). CDR3 DNA sequence: TGTGCCAGTAGTATAGTGGCGGCTAGCGGGCCCAATGAGCAGTTCTTC. Amino acids: CASSIVAASGPNEQFF.

The rearrangement links TRBV28 to TRBJ2-7; possibly TRBD1 for D (5 bases). CDR1 is MDHEN, CDR2 SYDVKM, per germline. The CDR3 is made up of 15 amino acids. V lost 5 bases, J lost 1 base, and 15 bases lay in between. CDR3 nucleotide sequence: TGTGCCAGCAGTCCATCGACAGCAGGGTCCTACGAGCAGTACTTC. This sequence encodes CASSPSTAGSYEQYF.

This sequence joins TRBV19 and TRBJ2-3, with D uncertain. With 6 bases removed from V and 1 base from J, the gap between germline ends came to 11 bases. This CDR3 has 14 residues. Germline V gives CDR1 LNHDA, CDR2 SQIVND (reference sequence). The CDR3 spells CASRVVGGTDTQYF. The CDR3 DNA sequence: TGTGCCAGTAGGGTAGTAGGTGGCACAGATACGCAGTATTTT.

The chain links TRBV29-1 to TRBJ1-5, with unresolved D. CDR1 is SQVTM, CDR2 ANQGSEA, per germline. V lost 5 bases, J lost 5 bases, and 19 bases lay in between. This CDR3 spans 15 amino acids. The CDR3 spells CSVPGQRVSDQPQHF. The CDR3 DNA reads TGCAGCGTTCCGGGTCAGAGGGTATCGGATCAGCCCCAGCATTTT.